Included here is one TCR beta chain sequence, with context. Its antigen is unidentified. A read error is the likely source, as a far larger clone sits one nucleotide away. Time point defined: newly diagnosed GD, antithyroid drugs for less than 3 months. Extracted PBMC RNA gave rise to the TCR library. This entry comes from a study of regulatory T cells in long-lasting Graves disease. Study-level points and caveats: Persistent Graves' patients had lower TCR diversity than newly diagnosed ones. Persistent disease was characterized by preferential usage of TRBV28, TRBJ1-2 and TRBJ2-5. Authors noted too few samples as a limitation.

The V gene's germline CDR1 is SGHRS and CDR2 YFSETQ. This CDR3 is built from 16 residues. Assembly of TCR beta libraries relied on iRepertoire HTBI primers together with Arm-PCR of CDR3 regions. TCRdb re-called the multiplex PCR reads with MiXCR, one entry per CDR3 protein. The sample has approximately 440,000 distinct CDR3 sequences; 16% are singletons. These sequences were also reported in another study, on T cells in Graves' hyperthyroidism and ophthalmopathy. In that study: Most thyroid clonotypes with frequency above 0.001 were detected in blood.

The chain recombines TRBV5-1 with TRBJ2-5; 9 bases fit TRBD2. Material: peripheral blood mononuclear cells (PBMCs), obtained at new diagnosis, from a patient treated with antithyroid drugs. The sequence came from a man aged 40-49 years with Graves disease. In DNA form, the CDR3 reads TGTGCCAGCAGCTTAGGAGCTAGCGGGGACGAAGAGACCCAGTACTTC. Residues: CASSLGASGDEETQYF.